This T cell receptor beta chain appears in the sequencing data of a study of T cells after yellow fever vaccination. Looking at the study overall: SMART-Seq v4 Ultra Low Input served to prepare low-cell-number fractions. General observations from the study: Clonotype sharing between CD4 and CD8 compartments was small. The booster saw the reappearance of most primary-vaccination clones (nearly 98% CD4, 80% to 90% CD8).

A process of 5'RACE template switching, which added a universal primer site and UMIs, was used to make TCR cDNA. TCRdb re-derived calls from the 5' RACE reads in MiXCR, one entry per CDR3 protein. Of some 400,000 distinct CDR3 sequences in the sample, approximately 6% were seen once. J lost 4 bases, V lost 7 bases, and 7 bases had no gene match. This CDR3 is 16 amino acids long. Looked up from germline, CDR1 is MNHEY and CDR2 is SVGEGT. As concerns this clonotype: Its antigen is currently unknown.

The chain has TRBV6-2 or TRBV6-3 and TRBJ2-2; TRBD1 aligns across 12 bases. This receptor was obtained from a man under 40 who received the YFV17D yellow fever vaccine. The sequenced sample was PBMCs, obtained 5 days after the yellow fever booster vaccination. The CDR3 loop is CASIPGTGGFTGELFF. CDR3 nucleotide sequence: TGTGCCAGCATCCCCGGGACAGGGGGCTTCACCGGGGAGCTGTTTTTT.